These 29 T cell receptor beta chains were sequenced from one sample in a study of T cells after posttransplantation cyclophosphamide. TCRdb's table, derived via immunoSEQ multiplex PCR, lists solely in-frame clones and lacks some. The sample carries several thousand clones, about 90% recorded once. Busulfan-fludarabine conditioning, marrow transplant, and cyclophosphamide on days +3 and +4 were administered. The source material was CD4+ T cells sorted from blood, sampled around 1,400 days after allogeneic stem cell transplant with posttransplant cyclophosphamide. These receptors were taken from a female patient in her forties or fifties who received an allogeneic stem cell transplant from a related donor, was CMV-positive, and had no GVHD. Some T cells may be transferred from the graft donor.

The gene calls are TRBV28 and TRBJ2-3; D is uncertain. Trimming left V 3 bases short and J 6 bases short, with 13 bases between. Germline V lookup: CDR1 MDHEN, CDR2 SYDVKM. The CDR3 contains 14 residues. CDR3 in DNA: TGTGCCAGCAGTTTTTGGCTCCCTTGGGATACGCAGTATTTT. It codes for CASSFWLPWDTQYF.

CDR3 DNA sequence: TGTGCCAGCAGCTCACAGCCGAACACTGAAGCTTTCTTT. Translated, it gives CASSSQPNTEAFF. V is TRBV7-3 and J is TRBJ1-1; D call uncertain. V was cut by 4 bases and J by 1 base, with 7 bases left in between. Germline lookup yields CDR1 SGHTA and CDR2 FQGTGA. The CDR3 spans 13 residues.

V and J are TRBV5-1 and TRBJ2-7, with 9 bases identical to TRBD1. Unmatched junction bases numbered 7, after V lost 4 bases and J lost 8 bases. The CDR3 is made up of 13 amino acids. Germline V gene sequence: CDR1 SGHRS, CDR2 YFSETQ. The CDR3 DNA reads as TGCGCCAGCAGCACCGGGACAGGGTCTAAGCAGTACTTC. This translates into CASSTGTGSKQYF.

The chain links TRBV7-6 to TRBJ1-1; unclear D gene. This CDR3 has 12 amino acids. Trimming removed 4 bases from V and 5 bases from J, with 8 bases in between. The V gene's germline CDR1 is SGHVS and CDR2 FNYEAQ. For the CDR3, the DNA is TGTGCCAGCAGCTCCCAGGCGACTGAAGCTTTCTTT. Protein sequence: CASSSQATEAFF.

The chain uses TRBV7-6 and TRBJ2-2; D call uncertain. Germline loops: CDR1 SGHVS, CDR2 FNYEAQ. The CDR3 loop spans 14 amino acids. V was trimmed by 5 bases and J by 1 base, leaving 8 bases between them. Written as DNA, the CDR3 is TGTGCCAGCAGCCCCTCGGTGAACACCGGGGAGCTGTTTTTT. Translating it yields CASSPSVNTGELFF.

The chain uses TRBV18 and TRBJ1-2, with 8 positions matching TRBD1. CDR1 is KGHSH, CDR2 LQKENI, per germline. The CDR3 has 16 amino acids. The V gene end was trimmed by 3 bases and the J gene end by 6 bases; junction bases not matched to a gene: 12. The CDR3 nucleotides are TGTGCCAGCTCACCCGGACAGGGCTTCGGGCGTCATGGCTACACCTTC. The encoded protein is CASSPGQGFGRHGYTF.

The chain joins TRBV5-5 to TRBJ2-5; D is undetermined. The CDR3 is made up of 13 amino acids. V dropped 0 bases and J dropped 7 bases, with 10 bases sitting between them. Germline CDR1 reads SGHKS; CDR2 reads YYEKEE (reference sequence). CDR3 sequence (DNA): TGTGCCAGCAGCTTGGGTCCAATCGGGACCCAGTACTTC. Translated, it gives CASSLGPIGTQYF.

The rearrangement uses TRBV5-4 and TRBJ1-1; the match to TRBD1 covers 10 bases. Trimming took 0 bases from V and 4 from J; bases not matched to a gene: 3. CDR3 size: 15 residues. Per the germline V gene, CDR1 is SGHNT and CDR2 is YYREEE (reference sequence). The CDR3 spells CASSLGGQGFTEAFF. CDR3 bases: TGTGCCAGCAGCTTGGGGGGACAGGGGTTCACTGAAGCTTTCTTT.

The CDR3 DNA reads TGTGCCAGCAGTTTTAGCGGGAGGACCCCGGGGGAGACCCAGTACTTC. Its translation: CASSFSGRTPGETQYF. The chain couples TRBV27 to TRBJ2-5; TRBD2 matches 10 bases. V lost 3 bases and J lost 5; bases outside the gene matches: 9. CDR1 and CDR2 (germline): MNHEY, SMNVEV (reference sequence). CDR3 length: 16 amino acids.

The J gene is TRBJ2-2, the V gene TRBV5-1; D perhaps matches TRBD2 (6 bases). Trimming pared 1 base from V and 6 bases from J, leaving 22 bases between. Per germline, CDR1 SGHRS and CDR2 YFSETQ. CDR3 length equals 18 residues. DNA of the CDR3: TGCGCCAGCAGCTTGCTCGGGCGGGGAGTCGTATATTCCGGGGAGCTGTTTTTT. This translates into CASSLLGRGVVYSGELFF.

The chain links TRBV6-6 to TRBJ2-3, with D maybe TRBD2 (6 bases). V was pared by 10 bases and J by 2 bases, with 10 bases between. The CDR3 spans 12 residues. CDR1 is MNHNY and CDR2 is SVGAGI in the germline V gene (reference sequence). In DNA, the CDR3 is TGTGCCATCGGAGGGGACACAGATACGCAGTATTTT. The encoded protein is CAIGGDTDTQYF.

The J gene is TRBJ2-1, the V gene TRBV29-1, with TRBD2 matching over 11 bases. Germline loops: CDR1 SQVTM, CDR2 ANQGSEA. V was pared by 6 bases and J by 4 bases, with 11 bases of the junction left unmatched. The CDR3 is made up of 16 amino acids. The CDR3 DNA follows: TGCAGCGTCATAGCGGGAGGGCTCTTCCTATACAATGAGCAGTTCTTC. This codes for CSVIAGGLFLYNEQFF.

The chain carries TRBV5-1 and TRBJ1-1; weak D call: TRBD1 (6 bases). Germline V gene sequence: CDR1 SGHRS, CDR2 YFSETQ. V lost 4 bases to trimming and J lost 5 bases, with 18 bases between them. CDR3 length: 15 amino acids. The CDR3 here is CASSLSQTGGTEAFF. The CDR3 DNA reads TGCGCCAGCAGCCTATCCCAGACAGGTGGGACTGAAGCTTTCTTT.

The genes are TRBV12-2 and TRBJ2-2; TRBD2, the D gene given by the table, was not confirmed from the DNA. TRBV12-2 is labeled a pseudogene. This CDR3 is 16 amino acids long. The CDR3 DNA is TGTGCAAGTCGCTTAGTAGCGGGAGCGAACACCGGGGAGCTGTTTTTT. Encoded protein: CASRLVAGANTGELFF.

The chain is built from TRBV7-6 and TRBJ2-7, with 11 bases lining up with TRBD2. Trimming took 4 bases from V and 3 from J; bases not matched to a gene: 14. The CDR3 totals 18 residues. Germline CDR1 reads SGHVS; CDR2 reads FNYEAQ. The CDR3 is CASSSITRLAGRYYEQYF. The CDR3 region has the DNA TGTGCCAGCAGCTCAATAACTCGACTAGCGGGGAGGTACTACGAGCAGTACTTC.

The V gene is TRBV7-6, the J gene TRBJ1-2; D gene unclear. Germline CDR1 reads SGHVS; CDR2 reads FNYEAQ. The V gene lost 5 bases and the J gene lost 5 bases, with 12 bases spanning the gap. This CDR3 has 13 residues. For the CDR3, the DNA is TGTGCCAGCAGCCTGAGTGATTGGTATGGCTACACCTTC. Residues: CASSLSDWYGYTF.

The CDR3 DNA follows: TGTGCCAGCAGCTTTTCAGGGGATCAGCCCCAGCATTTT. Translating it yields CASSFSGDQPQHF. The rearrangement uses TRBV7-2 and TRBJ1-5, with D possibly being TRBD1 (6 bases). Trimming removed 3 bases at V and 5 bases at J, with 8 bases between. CDR1 SGHTA and CDR2 FQGNSA come from the germline V gene. The CDR3 is 13 amino acids.

This chain connects TRBV19 to TRBJ2-1, with a tentative D call TRBD2 (6 bases). V was trimmed by 3 bases and J by 5 bases, leaving 14 bases between them. CDR3 length: 15 residues. Germline CDR1 is LNHDA and CDR2 is SQIVND (reference sequence). The CDR3 spells CASSIQLSGHNEQFF. In DNA, the CDR3 is TGTGCCAGTAGTATCCAGCTTAGCGGCCACAATGAGCAGTTCTTC.

This clone came up once. Germline and junction disagree at one end, which may indicate a read error. This chain links TRBV27 with TRBJ1-2; tentative D call: TRBD1 (5 bases). Germline V lookup: CDR1 MNHEY, CDR2 SMNVEV (reference sequence). This CDR3 comprises 14 residues. CDR3 loop: CASSLQGSNHGYTF. As DNA, the CDR3 is TGTGCCAGCAGTTTGCAGGGTAGTAACCATGGCTACACCTTC.

V is TRBV4-2 and J is TRBJ2-2, with TRBD1 matching 7 bases. The CDR3 contains 17 residues. Germline lookup yields CDR1 LGHNA and CDR2 YNFKEQ. The V segment lost 4 bases and the J segment 2 bases; nucleotides outside the gene matches: 10. The CDR3 spells CASSRRGGMGNTGELFF. The CDR3 DNA follows: TGTGCCAGCAGCCGAAGAGGGGGCATGGGAAACACCGGGGAGCTGTTTTTT.

The V and J genes are TRBV29-1 and TRBJ1-3; D remains ambiguous. Germline V CDR1 and CDR2: SQVTM, ANQGSEA. Trimming took off 8 bases at V and 0 bases at J, with 11 bases between the two ends. The CDR3 extends over 13 amino acids. CDR3 amino acids: CSSKRSSGNTIYF. The CDR3 DNA reads TGCAGCTCCAAGAGGAGCTCTGGAAACACCATATATTTT. Full variable domain (rest looked up from reference TRBV29-1 and TRBJ1-3): SAVISQKPSRDICQRGTSLTIQCQVDSQVTMMFWYRQQPGQSLTLIATANQGSEATYESGFVIDKFPISRPNLTFSTLTVSNMSPEDSSIYLCSSKRSSGNTIYFGEGSWLTVV.

This chain uses TRBV9 with TRBJ2-4; TRBD2 matches 11 bases. With V trimmed by 4 bases and J by 0 bases, 9 bases remained unmatched. In germline, CDR1 is SGDLS, CDR2 YYNGEE. The CDR3 loop spans 18 amino acids. CDR3 loop: CASSQTSGSALAKNIQYF. The CDR3 DNA reads TGTGCCAGCAGCCAAACTAGCGGGAGCGCTCTAGCCAAAAACATTCAGTACTTC.

The chain recombines TRBV10-3 with TRBJ1-2, with 7 bases fitting TRBD1. The trim removed 8 bases at V and 3 bases at J, leaving 6 bases unmatched. The CDR3 runs to 13 residues. Germline CDR1 ENHRY, CDR2 SYGVKD. This CDR3 reads CAIGQDSYYGYTF. CDR3 nucleotide sequence: TGTGCCATCGGACAGGATTCTTACTATGGCTACACCTTC.

This rearrangement joins TRBV18 to TRBJ2-2, with 7 bases fitting TRBD2. J lost 3 bases, V lost 0 bases, and 7 bases had no gene match. The CDR3 covers 17 residues. Germline V lookup: CDR1 KGHSH, CDR2 LQKENI. Here the CDR3 DNA reads TGTGCCAGCTCACCACCGGGAGGGAGCGTGGACACCGGGGAGCTGTTTTTT. Encoded protein: CASSPPGGSVDTGELFF.

This sequence joins TRBV30 and TRBJ2-7; 10 bases match TRBD2. The length of the CDR3 is 13 residues. CDR1 GTSNPN and CDR2 SVGIG come from the germline V gene (reference sequence). V shed 2 bases, J shed 7 bases, and the junction held 5 bases outside the gene matches. The CDR3 here is CAWSITSGTEQYF. The CDR3 DNA is TGTGCCTGGAGTATTACTAGCGGGACTGAGCAGTACTTC.

This clone was seen only a few times. The genes are TRBV19 and TRBJ2-1, with D unresolved. CDR3 length: 12 residues. V dropped 5 bases and J dropped 6 bases, with 8 bases sitting between them. Germline-derived CDR1 and CDR2 are LNHDA and SQIVND (reference sequence). CDR3 DNA: TGTGCCAGTAGTCCCAGACTCAATGAGCAGTTCTTC. Its translation is CASSPRLNEQFF. Variable domain in full (rest from reference TRBV19 and TRBJ2-1): DGGITQSPKYLFRKEGQNVTLSCEQNLNHDAMYWYRQDPGQGLRLIYYSQIVNDFQKGDIAEGYSVSREKKESFPLTVTSAQKNPTAFYLCASSPRLNEQFFGPGTRLTVL.

The chain carries TRBV5-6 and TRBJ1-2; 7 nucleotides line up with TRBD1. The CDR3 sequence is 17 residues long. Germline assignment: CDR1 SGHDT and CDR2 YYEEEE. V lost 4 bases and J lost 0; bases outside the gene matches: 12. DNA for the CDR3: TGTGCCAGCAGCCCCTTGGGACAGCGAACAACTAACTATGGCTACACCTTC. This sequence encodes CASSPLGQRTTNYGYTF.

The V call is TRBV7-3, the J call TRBJ1-1; weak D call: TRBD1 (5 bases). The CDR3 spans 15 residues. Germline assignment: CDR1 SGHTA and CDR2 FQGTGA. Trimming shortened V by 5 bases and J by 4 bases, and 17 bases separated the two germline ends. DNA for the CDR3: TGTGCCAGCAGCCCCACGGGAGATGGGGCCACTGAAGCTTTCTTT. This gives the protein CASSPTGDGATEAFF.

The count of this clone is one. The chain has TRBV11-2 and TRBJ2-2; 8 positions match TRBD1. Germline CDR1 and CDR2: SGHAT and FQNNGV. V trimming: 3 bases; J trimming: 6 bases; junction bases outside the gene matches: 3. CDR3 size: 14 residues. The CDR3 region has the DNA TGTGCCAGCAGCTTTAGGACAGGGCCCGGGGAGCTGTTTTTT. Translated, it gives CASSFRTGPGELFF.